Below, 21 T cell receptor beta chains from the same sample are listed, as sequenced in a study. MiXCR, run by TCRdb on the 5' RACE reads, gives a single entry per CDR3 protein. In the table there are tens of thousands of distinct CDR3 sequences, 22% of which are singletons. Treg sorting used a CD4+CD25+CD127-/low gate. Sequencing input: Tregs sorted from blood. These receptors were obtained from a female donor with breast cancer.

V is TRBV29-1 and J is TRBJ2-1; no firm D call. V shed 5 bases and J shed 5 bases, with 7 bases lying between them. There are 11 residues in the CDR3. Germline CDR1 and CDR2: SQVTM and ANQGSEA. CDR3: CSVRTNNEQFF. The CDR3 DNA reads TGCAGCGTTAGGACCAACAATGAGCAGTTCTTC.

The table lists this clonotype with many counts. The chain has TRBV30 and TRBJ2-3, with D uncertain. Germline V lookup: CDR1 GTSNPN, CDR2 SVGIG (reference sequence). V lost 0 bases to trimming and J lost 3 bases, with 10 bases between them. This CDR3 contains 14 residues. CDR3 sequence: CAWSVMAQTDTQYF. The DNA for the CDR3 is TGTGCCTGGAGTGTAATGGCCCAGACAGATACGCAGTATTTT. Combining the CDR3 with reference TRBV30 and TRBJ2-3 gives the whole variable domain SQTIHQWPATLVQPVGSPLSLECTVEGTSNPNLYWYRQAAGRGLQLLFYSVGIGQISSEVPQNLSASRPQDRQFILSSKKLLLSDSGFYLCAWSVMAQTDTQYFGPGTRLTVL.

Only a few counts were recorded for this clonotype. V and J are TRBV7-2 and TRBJ1-6; D is unclear. This CDR3 has 14 amino acids. Trimming stripped 2 bases from V and 7 bases from J, with 9 bases between. Germline V lookup: CDR1 SGHTA, CDR2 FQGNSA. The chain's CDR3 is CASSLSTRNSPLHF. The CDR3 DNA reads as TGTGCCAGCAGCTTATCGACCAGGAATTCACCCCTCCACTTT. Full variable domain (outside the CDR3, taken from reference TRBV7-2 and TRBJ1-6): GAGVSQSPSNKVTEKGKDVELRCDPISGHTALYWYRQSLGQGLEFLIYFQGNSAPDKSGLPSDRFSAERTGGSVSTLTIQRTQQEDSAVYLCASSLSTRNSPLHFGNGTRLTVT.

This clonotype has a count of ten or more. This rearrangement joins TRBV5-1 to TRBJ2-3, with 9 bases fitting TRBD2. Germline values: CDR1 SGHRS, CDR2 YFSETQ. This CDR3 is 12 amino acids long. Germline trimming cut 5 bases from V and 5 bases from J; bases unmatched to any gene: 0. The CDR3 here is CASRREGDTQYF. The CDR3 DNA reads as TGCGCCAGCAGGCGGGAGGGAGATACGCAGTATTTT.

The table lists this clonotype with a few counts. A read error may produce the germline difference seen at one junction end. The CDR3 is CAGSREVGGEQYF. Written as DNA, the CDR3 is TGTGCCGGCAGCCGGGAAGTCGGGGGAGAGCAGTACTTC. V and J are TRBV4-2 and TRBJ2-7; a weak D match, TRBD2 (6 bases). This CDR3 is 13 amino acids long. Germline assignment: CDR1 LGHNA and CDR2 YNFKEQ.

This clonotype was seen repeatedly, ten times or more. The V gene is TRBV20-1, the J gene TRBJ2-7, with D maybe TRBD1 (6 bases). CDR3 length equals 14 residues. Trimming took 4 bases from V and 0 from J, leaving 13 bases between them. CDR1 and CDR2 from the germline V gene are DFQATT and SNEGSKA (reference sequence). CDR3 nucleotide sequence: TGCAGTGCTAAGGACAGCGCTACCTCCTACGAGCAGTACTTC. As protein: CSAKDSATSYEQYF.

Remarks on this clonotype: Being one base from a much bigger clone, this may be a read error. The rearrangement links TRBV6-5 to TRBJ2-1; the match to TRBD1 covers 9 bases. Germline values: CDR1 MNHEY, CDR2 SVGAGI. This CDR3 region has 15 residues. CDR3 DNA sequence: TGTGTCAGCAGTTTAACGGGACAGGGACTCAATGAGCAGTTCTTC. Residues: CVSSLTGQGLNEQFF.

The sample holds a few counts of this clonotype. The chain uses TRBV27 and TRBJ2-7, with D hard to call. V gave up 2 bases and J gave up 0 bases, with 14 bases separating them. The CDR3 runs 16 residues. In germline, CDR1 is MNHEY, CDR2 SMNVEV (reference sequence). In DNA form, the CDR3 reads TGTGCCAGCAGTTTACGATTAGCCGAGAACTCCTACGAGCAGTACTTC. As protein: CASSLRLAENSYEQYF.

This clonotype was observed at least ten times. The chain couples TRBV4-1 to TRBJ1-2, with a weak D call TRBD1 (5 bases). V lost 0 bases to trimming and J lost 2 bases, with 13 bases between them. Germline lookup yields CDR1 MGHRA and CDR2 YSYEKL. This CDR3 region has 16 residues. The CDR3 protein is CASSQDHQGKNYGYTF. In DNA form, the CDR3 reads TGCGCCAGCAGCCAAGATCACCAGGGTAAAAACTATGGCTACACCTTC.

There are a few counts of this clonotype. The chain uses TRBV4-2 and TRBJ2-2, with 9 bases matching TRBD2. The CDR3 is made up of 15 amino acids. J gave up 4 bases and V 6 bases, and 6 bases lay outside the gene matches. Per the germline V gene, CDR1 is LGHNA and CDR2 is YNFKEQ. The CDR3 loop reads CASRDSGSGTGELFF. The CDR3, as DNA: TGTGCCAGCAGGGATAGCGGGAGTGGCACCGGGGAGCTGTTTTTT.

In its sample, this clonotype was seen a few times. The CDR3 region has the DNA TGTGCCAGCAGCTTACTAGCGCAGGGTGCCGATGAGCAGTTCTTC. Its translation is CASSLLAQGADEQFF. This chain connects TRBV7-6 to TRBJ2-1; weak D call: TRBD2 (6 bases). Per germline, CDR1 SGHVS and CDR2 FNYEAQ. Trimming cost V 2 bases and J 8 bases, with 16 bases left between them. The CDR3 sequence is 15 residues long.

As DNA, the CDR3 is TGTGCCTGGACCCCCGGACGGACGGGGAATGAAGCTTTCTTT. Protein product: CAWTPGRTGNEAFF. The genes are TRBV30 and TRBJ1-1; D call uncertain. The ends were cut back, 4 bases at V and 7 bases at J, with 19 bases in the middle. CDR1 and CDR2 from the germline V gene are GTSNPN and SVGIG (reference sequence). This CDR3 is built from 14 residues.

The chain has TRBV5-4 and TRBJ2-6; D perhaps matches TRBD2 (6 bases). The germline gives CDR1 SGHNT, CDR2 YYREEE (reference sequence). V was trimmed by 1 base and J by 2 bases, leaving 10 bases between them. The CDR3 has 16 residues. The DNA for the CDR3 is TGTGCCAGCAGCTTGATGTCTAGCGCTGGGGCCAACGTCCTGACTTTC. Its protein product is CASSLMSSAGANVLTF.

V and J are TRBV20-1 and TRBJ2-4; 8 nucleotides line up with TRBD2. Germline V gene lookup returns CDR1 DFQATT and CDR2 SNEGSKA (reference sequence). V shed 0 bases and J 8 bases; nucleotides not matched to a gene: 9. This CDR3 comprises 15 residues. The CDR3 DNA reads as TGCAGTGCTAGAGATCCAGCGGGAGTTGGGGACATTCAGTACTTC. Its translation is CSARDPAGVGDIQYF.

Concerning this clonotype itself: A much more abundant neighbour one base away suggests this may be a read error. The V and J genes are TRBV15 and TRBJ2-2, with 8 bases identical to TRBD2. The CDR3 sequence is 18 residues long. The germline gives CDR1 LNHNV, CDR2 YYDKDF (reference sequence). CDR3: CAPSSAPGLVYSGGELFF. The CDR3 bases are TGTGCCCCCAGCAGTGCCCCGGGACTAGTGTATTCTGGCGGGGAGCTGTTTTTT.

This clonotype counts as medium-sized. V and J are TRBV6-2 or TRBV6-3 and TRBJ2-1; tentative D call: TRBD2 (6 bases). Germline V gene lookup returns CDR1 MNHEY and CDR2 SVGEGT. The V gene lost 2 bases and the J gene lost 1 base, with 9 bases spanning the gap. The CDR3 is 15 amino acids. DNA of the CDR3: TGTGCCAGCAGTTACGGAGGGAGGTCCTACAATGAGCAGTTCTTC. Its translation is CASSYGGRSYNEQFF.

This clonotype has a count of ten or more. The chain uses TRBV4-1 and TRBJ2-7; D gene unclear. CDR3 length: 13 amino acids. Germline values: CDR1 MGHRA, CDR2 YSYEKL. Trimming removed 6 bases from V and 1 base from J, with 10 bases in between. The CDR3, as DNA: TGCGCCAGCAGTTCCGACAAATCCTACGAGCAGTACTTC. Residues: CASSSDKSYEQYF.

The chain carries TRBV10-3 and TRBJ2-1; 10 bases map to TRBD1. Per germline, CDR1 ENHRY and CDR2 SYGVKD. The CDR3 runs to 14 residues. Trimming at V came to 11 bases and at J to 6 bases, leaving 10 bases not matched to a gene. DNA for the CDR3: TGTGCCTTCGTCGCCGGGACAGGGGTCAATGAGCAGTTCTTC. Protein sequence: CAFVAGTGVNEQFF.

This clonotype has at least ten counts. J is TRBJ2-7 and V is TRBV6-1; D is unclear. The V gene lost 1 base and the J gene lost 2 bases, with 12 bases spanning the gap. The CDR3 runs 15 residues. The germline V gene has CDR1 MNHNS and CDR2 SASEGT. In nucleotides, the CDR3 is TGTGCCAGCAGTGAAGAGGGTACTACGACCTACGAGCAGTACTTC. It encodes CASSEEGTTTYEQYF.

J is TRBJ2-5 and V is TRBV5-1, with TRBD2 matching 7 bases. CDR1 and CDR2 from the germline V gene are SGHRS and YFSETQ. Trimming took 4 bases from V and 4 from J; bases not matched to a gene: 4. This CDR3 spans 13 amino acids. As DNA, the CDR3 is TGCGCCAGCAGCCGGGGGAGGGGAGAGACCCAGTACTTC. Translated, it gives CASSRGRGETQYF.

The J gene is TRBJ1-5, the V gene TRBV5-1; D is perhaps TRBD1 (6 bases). The ends were cut back, 4 bases at V and 6 bases at J, with 11 bases in the middle. This CDR3 region has 13 residues. The V gene's germline CDR1 is SGHRS and CDR2 YFSETQ. The CDR3 is CASSISGVQPQHF. CDR3 DNA sequence: TGCGCCAGCAGCATATCAGGGGTTCAGCCCCAGCATTTT. Filled out from reference TRBV5-1 and TRBJ1-5, the complete variable domain reads KAGVTQTPRYLIKTRGQQVTLSCSPISGHRSVSWYQQTPGQGLQFLFEYFSETQRNKGNFPGRFSGRQFSNSRSEMNVSTLELGDSALYLCASSISGVQPQHFGDGTRLSIL.